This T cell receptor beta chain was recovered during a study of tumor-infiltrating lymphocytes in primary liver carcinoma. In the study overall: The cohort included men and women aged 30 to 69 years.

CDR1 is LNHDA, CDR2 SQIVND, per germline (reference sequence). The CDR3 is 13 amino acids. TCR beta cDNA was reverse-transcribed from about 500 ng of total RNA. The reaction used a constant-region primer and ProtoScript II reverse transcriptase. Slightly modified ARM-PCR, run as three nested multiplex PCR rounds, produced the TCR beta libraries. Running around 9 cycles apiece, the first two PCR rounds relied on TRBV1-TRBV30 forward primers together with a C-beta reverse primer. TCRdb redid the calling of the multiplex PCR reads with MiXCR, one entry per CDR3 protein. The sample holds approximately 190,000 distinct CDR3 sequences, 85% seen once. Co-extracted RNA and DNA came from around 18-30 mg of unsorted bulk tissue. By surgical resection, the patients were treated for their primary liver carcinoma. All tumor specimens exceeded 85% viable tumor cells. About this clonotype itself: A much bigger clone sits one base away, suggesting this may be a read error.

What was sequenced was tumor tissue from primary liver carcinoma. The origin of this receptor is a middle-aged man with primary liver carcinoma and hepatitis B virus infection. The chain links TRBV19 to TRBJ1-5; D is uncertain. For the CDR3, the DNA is TGTGCCGGTAGTGAGGCAGCTAATCAGCCCCAGCATTTT. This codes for CAGSEAANQPQHF.